The 3 T cell receptor beta chains listed next were all sequenced from one sample in a study of T cell repertoires in cytomegalovirus infection. TCRdb reprocessed the reads with MiXCR, giving one entry per CDR3 protein. This sample has about 160,000 distinct CDR3 sequences, with approximately 21% found just once. No cognate antigen is known for these TCRs. The sample here was CD8+ T cells from cultured PBMCs, taken from culture after CMV antigen stimulation. The receptors derive from a human donor in good health (CMV status not recorded). Some clones in this sample may be carry-over from other donors' samples.

In its sample, this clonotype was seen a few times. The chain is built from TRBV11-2 and TRBJ2-5; D is unresolved. The germline V gene has CDR1 SGHAT and CDR2 FQNNGV. Deletions cut 5 bases from V and 0 bases from J, with 7 bases between. CDR3 length: 13 amino acids. In nucleotides, the CDR3 is TGTGCCAGCAGCCCGAGATACCAAGAGACCCAGTACTTC. Amino acid sequence: CASSPRYQETQYF.

This clonotype appeared many times. The rearrangement joins TRBV4-2 to TRBJ2-1, with 7 positions matching TRBD1. This CDR3 has 15 residues. From germline, CDR1 is LGHNA and CDR2 YNFKEQ. With 10 bases clipped from V and 4 bases from J, the junction kept 13 bases outside the gene matches. The CDR3 protein is CAIGSGTEDYNEQFF. CDR3 sequence (DNA): TGTGCCATCGGATCCGGGACAGAGGATTACAATGAGCAGTTCTTC.

This clonotype has a handful of counts. The V call is TRBV6-6, the J call TRBJ1-3; no reliable D call. The germline gives CDR1 MNHNY, CDR2 SVGAGI (reference sequence). This CDR3 is 12 amino acids long. The V end lost 6 bases, the J end lost 0 bases, and 3 bases lay between the germline ends. CDR3 region: CASRDSGNTIYF. In nucleotides, the CDR3 is TGTGCCAGCAGGGACTCTGGAAACACCATATATTTT.